One sample yielded the 17 T cell receptor beta chains listed below, sequenced in a study of tumor-infiltrating lymphocytes in primary liver carcinoma. Extraction also yielded germline DNA, while blood RNA was obtained from unsorted whole blood. Constant-region priming of approximately 0.55 ug total RNA yielded TCR beta cDNA. Nested multiplex PCR, run for three rounds with slightly modified ARM-PCR, yielded TCR beta libraries. The first two PCR rounds, around 10 cycles each, used TRBV1-TRBV30 forward primers and a C-beta reverse primer. Using its own MiXCR run on the multiplex PCR reads, TCRdb lists one record per CDR3 protein. Here the sample spans roughly 180,000 distinct CDR3 sequences, over 50% being singletons. Source material: peripheral blood. The receptors here all came from a man aged 35-49 years with primary liver carcinoma and hepatitis B virus infection.

The rearrangement links TRBV30 to TRBJ1-2; D ambiguous. The CDR3 has 13 residues. Looked up from germline, CDR1 is GTSNPN and CDR2 is SVGIG (reference sequence). Trimming cost V 5 bases and J 0 bases, with 10 bases left between them. The CDR3 protein is CAWGRTTNYGYTF. The DNA for the CDR3 is TGTGCCTGGGGACGGACTACTAACTATGGCTACACCTTC.

In its sample, this clonotype was seen many times. V usage is TRBV11-2 and J usage is TRBJ2-7, with D unclear. This CDR3 is built from 12 residues. Germline-derived CDR1 and CDR2 are SGHAT and FQNNGV. Trimming pared 0 bases from V and 4 bases from J, leaving 4 bases between. Here the CDR3 reads CASSLELYEQYF. The CDR3 bases are TGTGCCAGCAGCTTAGAACTATACGAGCAGTACTTC.

This clonotype was seen a few times. For the CDR3, the DNA is TGTGCCAGCAGTTACCTAAAACAGGGTCGGAGAAATGAGCAGTTCTTC. Encoded protein: CASSYLKQGRRNEQFF. This chain connects TRBV6-5 to TRBJ2-1; weak D call: TRBD1 (6 bases). Deletions cut 2 bases from V and 7 bases from J, with 18 bases between. Germline assignment: CDR1 MNHEY and CDR2 SVGAGI. This CDR3 has 16 residues.

This clonotype has only a few counts. The rearrangement uses TRBV12-3 or TRBV12-4 and TRBJ2-2; D is ambiguous. The CDR3 contains 14 residues. Trimming took off 6 bases at V and 5 bases at J, with 13 bases between the two ends. Here the CDR3 DNA reads TGTGCCAGCAGCCTCATGGCTGGGACCGGGGAGCTGTTTTTT. Translated: CASSLMAGTGELFF.

As regards this clonotype: At one boundary the junction diverges from the germline segment, which might be a read error. CDR3 amino acids: CTSSSNIGGYTF. CDR3 in DNA: TGTACCAGCAGTTCCAACATAGGTGGCTACACCTTC. The gene calls are TRBV5-4 and TRBJ1-2; D is unresolved. Per germline, CDR1 SGHNT and CDR2 YYREEE (reference sequence). The CDR3 runs 12 residues.

This clonotype appeared a few times. The rearrangement links TRBV4-1 to TRBJ2-7; D gene unclear. Trimming pared 3 bases from V and 5 bases from J, leaving 17 bases between. This CDR3 contains 15 residues. Germline V gene data show CDR1 as MGHRA and CDR2 as YSYEKL. The CDR3 is CASSQVHAARNEQYF. CDR3 coding DNA: TGCGCCAGCAGCCAGGTTCACGCTGCCCGGAACGAGCAGTACTTC.

This chain joins TRBV30 and TRBJ2-1, with TRBD2 matching over 7 bases. Losses at the gene ends were 3 bases for V and 0 bases for J; bases not matched to a gene: 5. Looked up from germline, CDR1 is GTSNPN and CDR2 is SVGIG (reference sequence). The CDR3 has 15 residues. DNA for the CDR3: TGTGCCTGGAGCTGGGGGGGAATCTCCTACAATGAGCAGTTCTTC. Protein product: CAWSWGGISYNEQFF.

On this clonotype itself: A clone one base away is much larger, so this may be a read error. The chain links TRBV12-3 or TRBV12-4 to TRBJ2-1, with D tentatively TRBD2 (5 bases). V lost 1 base and J lost 9, with 16 bases in between. This CDR3 region has 15 residues. CDR3 amino acids: CASSLDAARESEQFF. CDR3 coding DNA: TGTGCCAGCAGTTTAGACGCGGCCCGGGAAAGTGAGCAGTTCTTC.

As DNA, the CDR3 is TGTGCCAGCAGTGCCGAAACCGGGACAGGGATGTACGAGCAGTACTTC. Translated: CASSAETGTGMYEQYF. The V and J genes are TRBV28 and TRBJ2-7; TRBD1 aligns across 9 bases. CDR3 length: 16 amino acids. Germline assignment: CDR1 MDHEN and CDR2 SYDVKM. V was pared by 5 bases and J by 4 bases, with 12 bases of the junction left unmatched.

The rearrangement uses TRBV4-1 and TRBJ2-1, with TRBD2 matching over 8 bases. With V trimmed by 5 bases and J by 0 bases, 15 bases remained unmatched. CDR1 is MGHRA and CDR2 is YSYEKL in the germline V gene. CDR3 length: 19 amino acids. CDR3 region: CASSEPGQAGALSYNEQFF. The DNA for the CDR3 is TGCGCCAGCAGCGAACCGGGACAAGCGGGAGCGCTCTCCTACAATGAGCAGTTCTTC.

V and J are TRBV12-3 or TRBV12-4 and TRBJ1-2, with TRBD1 identical over 7 bases. This CDR3 comprises 12 residues. Trimming at V came to 6 bases and at J to 3 bases, leaving 1 base not matched to a gene. The CDR3 spells CASSGQDYGYTF. DNA for the CDR3: TGTGCCAGCAGCGGACAGGACTATGGCTACACCTTC.

The chain employs TRBV6-5 and TRBJ2-1, with 10 bases fitting TRBD2. With the DNA end fitting TRBJ2-7 better, the J assignment may be wrong. Looked up from germline, CDR1 is MNHEY and CDR2 is SVGAGI. CDR3 length: 17 residues. The CDR3 nucleotides are TGTGCCAGCAGGAACGACCGTAGCGGGAGGAGGTACAATGAGCAGTACTTC. Translated, it gives CASRNDRSGRRYNEQYF.

To note about this clonotype: A single base separates this from a much larger clone, so it may be a read error. V usage is TRBV11-2 and J usage is TRBJ1-1; possibly TRBD1 for D (5 bases). The CDR3 has 15 residues. The germline V gene encodes CDR1 SGHAT and CDR2 FQNNGV. The CDR3, as DNA: TGTGCCAGCGGCTTAGAGTTGGGGGGGTACACTGAAGCTTTCTTT. It yields the protein CASGLELGGYTEAFF.

This clonotype was detected a few times. This chain connects TRBV5-1 to TRBJ2-5; 8 bases match TRBD2. The CDR3 has 16 residues. The V gene's germline CDR1 is SGHRS and CDR2 YFSETQ. V dropped 4 bases and J dropped 0; count of bases not matched to a gene: 8. The CDR3 loop reads CASSGSGGPYQETQYF. CDR3 bases: TGCGCCAGCAGCGGATCGGGAGGGCCGTACCAAGAGACCCAGTACTTC.

With regard to this clonotype: This may come from a read error, since a much larger clone is one base off. The CDR3 nucleotides are TGTGCCAGCAGCCGGATCCTAACGATGGATGGCTACACCTTC. Translating it yields CASSRILTMDGYTF. This chain joins TRBV11-2 and TRBJ1-2; D is ambiguous. Germline V gives CDR1 SGHAT, CDR2 FQNNGV. With 5 bases removed from V and 6 bases from J, the gap between germline ends came to 16 bases. This CDR3 contains 14 residues.

This clonotype was picked up a small number of times. The chain links TRBV12-3 or TRBV12-4 to TRBJ2-2; the D is unclear. This CDR3 is built from 13 residues. Trimming removed 7 bases from V and 6 bases from J, with 12 bases in between. CDR3 sequence: CASKPPVSGELFF. For the CDR3, the DNA is TGTGCCAGCAAGCCGCCAGTGTCCGGGGAGCTGTTTTTT.

Details on this clonotype: At one of its ends the junction is not consistent with the germline gene, which may arise from a read error. V is TRBV6-5 and J is TRBJ2-7; D not certain. Looked up from germline, CDR1 is MNHEY and CDR2 is SVGAGI. The CDR3 extends over 13 amino acids. CDR3 nucleotides: TGTGCCAGCAGCCAACCAAGCTCCTACGAGCGGTACTTC. It is translated as CASSQPSSYERYF.